Following are 17 T cell receptor beta chains from one sample sequenced in a study of blood T cell repertoires in COVID-19. Sequencing used immunoSEQ multiplex PCR; TCRdb keeps in-frame clones, though not all of them. The sample lists over 110,000 clones; around 83% were seen once. Sample: peripheral blood. The receptors here all came from a man in his sixties with active or convalescent COVID-19.

The chain has TRBV19 and TRBJ1-6, with a possible D match to TRBD1 (6 bases). The CDR3 totals 15 residues. CDR1 and CDR2 (germline): LNHDA, SQIVND (reference sequence). V lost 2 bases, J lost 6 bases, and 11 bases lay in between. The CDR3 coding sequence is TGTGCCAGTAGTATACAAGGGGGTACTAATTCACCCCTCCACTTT. It specifies CASSIQGGTNSPLHF.

The chain links TRBV30 to TRBJ2-1, with TRBD1 matching 8 bases. The CDR3 loop spans 15 amino acids. Per the germline V gene, CDR1 is GTSNPN and CDR2 is SVGIG (reference sequence). The V gene end was trimmed by 4 bases and the J gene end by 6 bases; junction bases not matched to a gene: 11. CDR3 nucleotide sequence: TGTGCCTGGACTTTTCTGGACAGGGACTTCAATGAGCAGTTCTTC. Its protein is CAWTFLDRDFNEQFF.

V and J are TRBV19 and TRBJ2-1; 11 nucleotides match TRBD2. The junction had 9 bases not matched to a gene; V was cut back by 1 base and J by 4 bases. The CDR3 totals 18 residues. Germline assignment: CDR1 LNHDA and CDR2 SQIVND (reference sequence). In nucleotides, the CDR3 is TGTGCCAGTAGTATAGGGGGGGCTAGCGGGAGGAATTACAATGAGCAGTTCTTC. It codes for CASSIGGASGRNYNEQFF.

The chain couples TRBV9 to TRBJ1-4; no clear D gene. Germline V gene sequence: CDR1 SGDLS, CDR2 YYNGEE. The CDR3 length is 15 residues. Trimming shortened V by 1 base and J by 1 base, and 8 bases separated the two germline ends. The CDR3 nucleotides read TGTGCCAGCAGCGTATCTTACGGAACTAATGAAAAACTGTTTTTT. Its translation: CASSVSYGTNEKLFF.

The V and J genes are TRBV30 and TRBJ1-6; D gene uncertain. There are 15 residues in the CDR3. The V end lost 4 bases, the J end lost 4 bases, and 14 bases lay between the germline ends. Per germline, CDR1 GTSNPN and CDR2 SVGIG (reference sequence). The CDR3 loop reads CAWKVAQAYNSPLHF. CDR3 bases: TGTGCCTGGAAAGTTGCGCAGGCTTATAATTCACCCCTCCACTTT.

The chain is built from TRBV7-9 and TRBJ2-2; D is unclear. CDR3 length: 15 amino acids. Trimming left V 1 base short and J 0 bases short, with 6 bases between. Germline CDR1 is SEHNR and CDR2 is FQNEAQ (reference sequence). CDR3 sequence reads: CASSLVQSNTGELFF. The CDR3 DNA is TGTGCCAGCAGCTTAGTTCAGTCGAACACCGGGGAGCTGTTTTTT.

The chain uses TRBV5-1 and TRBJ1-1; perhaps TRBD1 as D (5 bases). Germline CDR1 and CDR2: SGHRS and YFSETQ. This CDR3 is 14 amino acids long. Trimming shortened V by 7 bases and J by 0 bases, and 13 bases separated the two germline ends. CDR3 residues: CASGMTDLNTEAFF. In nucleotides, the CDR3 is TGCGCCAGCGGAATGACAGATTTGAACACTGAAGCTTTCTTT.

There are a few counts of this clone. V and J are TRBV19 and TRBJ1-1; 9 nucleotides line up with TRBD1. Germline CDR1 is LNHDA and CDR2 is SQIVND (reference sequence). The CDR3 has 15 residues. The ends lost 8 bases at V and 3 bases at J; junction bases unmatched: 10. The CDR3 region is CASRPGTGRDTEAFF. The CDR3 coding sequence is TGTGCCAGTCGTCCCGGGACAGGGCGGGACACTGAAGCTTTCTTT.

This chain connects TRBV2 to TRBJ1-3; a weak D match, TRBD1 (5 bases). The V end was cut by 6 bases, the J end by 8 bases, with 20 bases between. The germline CDR1 and CDR2 sequences are SNHLY and FYNNEI. The CDR3 loop spans 15 amino acids. The CDR3 protein is CASRGRGTGGDTIYF. In DNA, the CDR3 is TGTGCCAGCAGAGGGAGGGGAACGGGGGGAGACACCATATATTTT.

This chain links TRBV30 with TRBJ1-1; 9 bases fit TRBD1. Unmatched junction bases numbered 6, after V lost 4 bases and J lost 3 bases. Germline V gives CDR1 GTSNPN, CDR2 SVGIG (reference sequence). This CDR3 spans 14 amino acids. CDR3 sequence: CAWKRQGVHTEAFF. CDR3 DNA sequence: TGTGCCTGGAAACGACAGGGGGTACACACTGAAGCTTTCTTT.

This clone was detected once. The chain has TRBV9 and TRBJ2-7, with a tentative D call TRBD1 (6 bases). The germline gives CDR1 SGDLS, CDR2 YYNGEE. V lost 0 bases and J lost 3, with 13 bases in between. This CDR3 has 15 residues. Written as DNA, the CDR3 is TGTGCCAGCAGCGTAGGGCAGGGGACCCACTACGAGCAGTACTTC. This codes for CASSVGQGTHYEQYF.

Only a few counts were recorded for this clone. The chain joins TRBV19 to TRBJ1-2, with a possible D match to TRBD1 (6 bases). Deletions cut 0 bases from V and 8 bases from J, with 10 bases between. The CDR3 is 13 residues long. Germline V CDR1 and CDR2: LNHDA, SQIVND (reference sequence). The CDR3 region is CASSIDQGTGYTF. Written as DNA, the CDR3 is TGTGCCAGTAGTATAGATCAGGGGACGGGCTACACCTTC.

The rearrangement links TRBV19 to TRBJ2-5, with 7 bases that match TRBD2. Germline V gives CDR1 LNHDA, CDR2 SQIVND (reference sequence). J was trimmed by 6 bases and V by 5 bases; bases with no gene match: 6. The CDR3 spans 13 residues. CDR3 sequence: CASSYGGVQTQYF. CDR3 bases: TGTGCCAGTAGTTATGGGGGGGTCCAGACCCAGTACTTC.

This chain connects TRBV19 to TRBJ1-2, with 8 bases identical to TRBD1. The CDR3 spans 14 residues. The V gene's germline CDR1 is LNHDA and CDR2 SQIVND (reference sequence). Trimming at V came to 4 bases and at J to 4 bases, leaving 5 bases not matched to a gene. In DNA form, the CDR3 reads TGTGCCAGTAGTACAGGGGGCGGCAGCTATGGCTACACCTTC. Translation: CASSTGGGSYGYTF.

Many counts were recorded for this clone. The chain is built from TRBV10-1 and TRBJ2-3; the D is unclear. V lost 4 bases, J lost 6 bases, and 17 bases lay in between. Germline V gene data show CDR1 as WNHNN and CDR2 as SYGVQD (reference sequence). The length of the CDR3 is 15 residues. CDR3 sequence reads: CASSGDAAASDTQYF. The CDR3 DNA is TGCGCCAGCAGTGGAGATGCGGCTGCTTCGGATACGCAGTATTTT.

The genes are TRBV5-1 and TRBJ2-5, with a weak D call TRBD1 (6 bases). Germline CDR1 SGHRS, CDR2 YFSETQ. The length of the CDR3 is 14 residues. Trimming removed 0 bases from V and 3 bases from J, with 9 bases in between. CDR3 sequence: CASSLAGQEETQYF. The CDR3 region has the DNA TGCGCCAGCAGCTTGGCGGGACAAGAAGAGACCCAGTACTTC.

The V gene is TRBV6-5, the J gene TRBJ2-2; no clear D gene. CDR3 length: 14 amino acids. Per germline, CDR1 MNHEY and CDR2 SVGAGI. Deletions cut 6 bases from V and 6 bases from J, with 14 bases between. The CDR3 coding sequence is TGTGCCAGCAGCCCCCTTGACAATTCCGGGGAGCTGTTTTTT. Translating gives CASSPLDNSGELFF.